This TCR beta chain was found in a study of T cells in localized non-small cell lung cancer. Notes on this clone: No antigen is known for it. Other nucleotide sequences in the sample specify the same CDR3.

Per germline, CDR1 LNHNV and CDR2 YYDKDF (reference sequence). V gave up 0 bases and J gave up 1 base, with 10 bases separating them. The CDR3 has 16 amino acids. Assay used: immunoSEQ multiplex PCR; TCRdb lists only in-frame clones, some missing. The sample consists of approximately 83,000 clones, 85% to 90% of them appearing once. Study results and limitations: Adjacent lung tissue had a median approximately 57 of the top 100 clones found in the tumor. Uninvolved adjacent lung had the highest recorded T cell clonality, with tumor below it.

Sequenced material: peripheral blood, taken before any cancer treatment. The genes are TRBV15 and TRBJ2-4; D gene unclear. This TCR came from a woman aged 40 to 75 with stage I squamous cell lung carcinoma. The CDR3 DNA sequence: TGTGCCACCAGCAGAGATGACTTACTGGCCAAAAACATTCAGTACTTC. Translated: CATSRDDLLAKNIQYF.